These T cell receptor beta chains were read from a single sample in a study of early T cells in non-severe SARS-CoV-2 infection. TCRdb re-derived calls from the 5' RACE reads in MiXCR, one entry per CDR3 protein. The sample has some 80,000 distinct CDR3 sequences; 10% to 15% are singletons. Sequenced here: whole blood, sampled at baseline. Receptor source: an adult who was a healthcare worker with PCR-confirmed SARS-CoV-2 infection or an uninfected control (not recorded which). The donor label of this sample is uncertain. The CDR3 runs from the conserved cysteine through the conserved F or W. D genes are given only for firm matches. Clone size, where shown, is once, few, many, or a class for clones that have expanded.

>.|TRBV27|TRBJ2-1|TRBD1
CASSLGQGANEQFF
TGTGCCAGCAGTTTGGGACAGGGGGCGAATGAGCAGTTCTTC
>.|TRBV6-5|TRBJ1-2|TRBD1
CASSSPGQGTYGYTF
TGTGCCAGCAGTTCACCGGGACAGGGGACTTATGGCTACACCTTC
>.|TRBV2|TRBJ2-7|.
CATLRDFSYEQYF
TGTGCCACCCTCCGGGACTTCTCCTACGAGCAGTACTTC
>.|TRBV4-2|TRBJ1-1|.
CASSRVREGTEAFF
TGTGCCAGCAGCCGGGTGAGGGAAGGCACTGAAGCTTTCTTT
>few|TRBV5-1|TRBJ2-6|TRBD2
CASSPLAGGGANVLTF
TGCGCCAGCAGCCCCCTAGCGGGAGGAGGGGCCAACGTCCTGACTTTC
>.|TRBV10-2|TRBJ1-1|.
CASRRGAGLNTEAFF
TGCGCCAGCAGACGGGGTGCAGGGTTGAACACTGAAGCTTTCTTT
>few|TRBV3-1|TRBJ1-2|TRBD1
CASSQQGVLYGYTF
TGTGCCAGCAGCCAACAGGGGGTGCTCTATGGCTACACCTTC
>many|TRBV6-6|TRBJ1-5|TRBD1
CASSWDRGSKRNQPQHF
TGTGCCAGCAGTTGGGACAGGGGGTCTAAACGCAATCAGCCCCAGCATTTT
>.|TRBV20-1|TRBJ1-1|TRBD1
CSAHRDRGRTEAFF
TGCAGTGCCCACCGGGACAGGGGTCGCACTGAAGCTTTCTTT
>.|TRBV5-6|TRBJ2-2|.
CASSYDRNTGELFF
TGTGCCAGCAGCTACGACAGGAATACCGGGGAGCTGTTTTTT
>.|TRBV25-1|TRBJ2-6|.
CASSETQHPGANVLTF
TGTGCCAGCAGTGAGACACAGCACCCTGGGGCCAACGTCCTGACTTTC
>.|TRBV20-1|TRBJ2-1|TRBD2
CSARDRAGAGYNEQFF
TGCAGTGCTAGAGATAGGGCGGGAGCGGGCTACAATGAGCAGTTCTTC
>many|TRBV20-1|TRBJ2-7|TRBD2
CSARGTSGAIYEQYF
TGCAGTGCTAGGGGGACTAGCGGGGCGATTTACGAGCAGTACTTC
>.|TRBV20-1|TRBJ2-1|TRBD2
CSARDLKLSAGGPMIGSNEQFF
TGCAGTGCTAGAGATCTCAAGCTCTCAGCGGGAGGGCCCATGATTGGATCCAATGAGCAGTTCTTC
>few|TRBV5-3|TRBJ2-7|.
CARSPKPGLNYEQYF
TGTGCCAGAAGCCCCAAACCGGGACTTAACTACGAGCAGTACTTC
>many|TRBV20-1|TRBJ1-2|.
CSARGYTF
TGCAGTGCTAGAGGCTACACCTTC
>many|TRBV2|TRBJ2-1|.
CASSVAGSYNEQFF
TGTGCCAGCAGTGTTGCCGGCTCCTACAATGAGCAGTTCTTC
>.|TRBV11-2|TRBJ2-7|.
CGSSVDISEQYF
TGTGGCAGCAGCGTGGACATTTCTGAGCAGTACTTC
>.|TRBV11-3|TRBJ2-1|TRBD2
CASSSALAASYNEQFF
TGTGCCAGCAGCTCAGCCCTAGCGGCCTCCTACAATGAGCAGTTCTTC
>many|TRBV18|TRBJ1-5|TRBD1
CASSLGTGSNQPQHF
TGTGCCAGCTCACTTGGGACAGGGTCCAATCAGCCCCAGCATTTT
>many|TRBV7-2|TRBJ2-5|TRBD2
CASSLVRLRGVQETQYF
TGTGCCAGCAGCTTAGTTAGGCTACGGGGGGTCCAAGAGACCCAGTACTTC
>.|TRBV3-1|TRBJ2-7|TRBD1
CASSQDLMAGTGSHEQYF
TGTGCCAGCAGCCAAGATCTTATGGCAGGGACAGGGTCCCACGAGCAGTACTTC
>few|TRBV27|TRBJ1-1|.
CASSFLFRGGTEAFF
TGTGCCAGCAGTTTTTTATTTAGGGGGGGCACTGAAGCTTTCTTT
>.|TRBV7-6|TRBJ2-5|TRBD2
CASSFPSGGGNQETQYF
TGTGCCAGCAGCTTCCCTAGCGGGGGGGGTAATCAAGAGACCCAGTACTTC
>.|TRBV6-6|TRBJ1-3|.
CASSFTGSGGNTIYF
TGTGCCAGCAGTTTTACAGGGTCGGGAGGAAACACCATATATTTT
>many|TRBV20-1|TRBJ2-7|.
CSAREGPSYEQYF
TGCAGTGCTAGAGAGGGTCCTTCCTACGAGCAGTACTTC
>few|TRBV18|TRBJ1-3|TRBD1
CASSPKGAAGNTIYF
TGTGCCAGCTCACCGAAGGGGGCAGCTGGAAACACCATATATTTT
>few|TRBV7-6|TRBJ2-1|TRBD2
CASSFPGGSGRTGEQFF
TGTGCCAGCAGCTTCCCAGGGGGTAGCGGGAGAACCGGTGAGCAGTTCTTC
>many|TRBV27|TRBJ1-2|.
CASSLSGYNYGYTF
TGTGCCAGCAGTTTATCAGGCTACAACTATGGCTACACCTTC
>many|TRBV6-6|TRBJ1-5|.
CASSLYQGPKHF
TGTGCCAGCAGTTTGTATCAGGGCCCTAAGCATTTT
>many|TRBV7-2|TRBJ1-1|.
CASSGKRGRAEAFF
TGTGCCAGCAGCGGTAAAAGGGGCCGCGCTGAAGCTTTCTTT
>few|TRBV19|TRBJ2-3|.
CASRDPGGLDTQYF
TGTGCCAGTAGGGATCCCGGGGGTCTGGATACGCAGTATTTT
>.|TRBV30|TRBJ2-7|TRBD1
CAWVGQGYEQYF
TGTGCCTGGGTCGGACAGGGGTACGAGCAGTACTTC